This entry features one T cell receptor (beta chain) sequence. The target antigen is unknown. The sample belongs to a study of regulatory T cells in long-lasting Graves disease. The wider study: Graves' cases, newly diagnosed, had used antithyroid drugs under 3 months. Overall study results and limits: Peripheral blood alone, not thyroid tissue, underwent study.

Sequencing libraries for TCR beta were prepared with iRepertoire HTBI primers and Arm-PCR of CDR3 regions. MiXCR, run by TCRdb on the multiplex PCR reads, gives a single entry per CDR3 protein. The data show some 370,000 distinct CDR3 sequences, about 11% seen once. The time point here: newly diagnosed GD, antithyroid drugs for less than 3 months. There was RNA extracted from PBMCs, and the TCR library was made from it. Germline V gene sequence: CDR1 MNHEY, CDR2 SMNVEV (reference sequence). Trimming pared 3 bases from V and 0 bases from J, leaving 9 bases between. The CDR3 has 14 residues. These data were likewise used in another study, on T cells in Graves' hyperthyroidism and ophthalmopathy.

The clonotype was recovered from a woman younger than 30 with Graves disease. The specimen was peripheral blood mononuclear cells (PBMCs), collected at new diagnosis, from a patient treated with antithyroid drugs. V and J are TRBV27 and TRBJ2-7; no reliable D call. This CDR3 is CASSFKAPSYEQYF. CDR3 in DNA: TGTGCCAGCAGTTTCAAAGCTCCCTCCTACGAGCAGTACTTC.